Described below is a single T cell receptor beta chain sequence and its context. Libraries were prepared by immunoSEQ multiplex PCR; TCRdb keeps only in-frame clonotypes and omits some of them. The sample holds 150,000 to 200,000 clones, 91% seen once. These data come from a study of control samples from healthy donors and cancer patients. With 3 bases clipped from V and 5 bases from J, the junction kept 2 bases outside the gene matches. The CDR3 runs to 14 residues. CDR1 is SGHRS, CDR2 YFSETQ, per germline. Sequenced: blood. J is TRBJ2-1 and V is TRBV5-1; 10 bases agree with TRBD1. This TCR derives from a woman younger than 45 in good health. The chain's CDR3 is CASSSGQGNNEQFF. As DNA, the CDR3 is TGCGCCAGCAGCTCGGGACAGGGGAACAATGAGCAGTTCTTC.